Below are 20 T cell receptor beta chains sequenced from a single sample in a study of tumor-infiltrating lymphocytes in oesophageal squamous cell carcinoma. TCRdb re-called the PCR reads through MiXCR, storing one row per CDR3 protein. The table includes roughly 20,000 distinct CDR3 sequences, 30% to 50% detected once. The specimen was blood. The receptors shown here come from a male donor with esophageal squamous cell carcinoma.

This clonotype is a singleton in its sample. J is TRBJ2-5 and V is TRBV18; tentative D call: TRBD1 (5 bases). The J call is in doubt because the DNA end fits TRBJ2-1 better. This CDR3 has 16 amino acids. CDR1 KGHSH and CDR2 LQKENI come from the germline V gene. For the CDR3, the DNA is TGTGCCAGCTCACCGACCAGGGCCAATACTGGCAATGAGCAGTTCTTC. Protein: CASSPTRANTGNEQFF.

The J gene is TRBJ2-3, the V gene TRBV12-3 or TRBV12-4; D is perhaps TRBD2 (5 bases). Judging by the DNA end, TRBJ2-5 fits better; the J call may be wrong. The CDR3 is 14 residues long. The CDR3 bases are TGTGCCAGCAGTTTGCGAGGGAATGGGGAGACCCAGTACTTC. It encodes CASSLRGNGETQYF.

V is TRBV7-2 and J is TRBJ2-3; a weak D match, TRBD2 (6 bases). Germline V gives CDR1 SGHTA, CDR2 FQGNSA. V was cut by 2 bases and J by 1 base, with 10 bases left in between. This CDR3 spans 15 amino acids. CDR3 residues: CASSLRSGRTDTQYF. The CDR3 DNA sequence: TGTGCCAGCAGCTTACGGAGCGGGCGCACAGATACGCAGTATTTT. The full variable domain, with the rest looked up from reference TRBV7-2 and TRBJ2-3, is GAGVSQSPSNKVTEKGKDVELRCDPISGHTALYWYRQSLGQGLEFLIYFQGNSAPDKSGLPSDRFSAERTGGSVSTLTIQRTQQEDSAVYLCASSLRSGRTDTQYFGPGTRLTVL.

As DNA, the CDR3 is TGTGCCAGCAGTGACCTAGGTAGCGGGGGTCGCACAGATACGCAGTACTTC. This translates into CASSDLGSGGRTDTQYF. The V gene is TRBV6-2 or TRBV6-3, the J gene TRBJ2-4; TRBD2 matches at 9 bases. CDR3 length: 17 amino acids. Germline V lookup: CDR1 MNHEY, CDR2 SVGEGT. Trimming cost V 5 bases and J 13 bases; bases outside gene matches: 21.

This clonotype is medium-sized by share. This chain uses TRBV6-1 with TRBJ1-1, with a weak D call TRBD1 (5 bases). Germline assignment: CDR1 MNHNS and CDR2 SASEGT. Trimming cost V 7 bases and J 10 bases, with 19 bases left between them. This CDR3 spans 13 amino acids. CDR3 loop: CASKRSRAGVAFF. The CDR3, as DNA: TGTGCCAGCAAAAGGAGCAGGGCGGGGGTAGCTTTCTTT.

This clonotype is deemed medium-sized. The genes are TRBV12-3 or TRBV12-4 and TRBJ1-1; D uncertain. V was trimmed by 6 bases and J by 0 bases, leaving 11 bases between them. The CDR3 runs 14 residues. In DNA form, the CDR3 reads TGTGCCAGCAGCTTCGGCAGGATGAACACTGAAGCTTTCTTT. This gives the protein CASSFGRMNTEAFF.

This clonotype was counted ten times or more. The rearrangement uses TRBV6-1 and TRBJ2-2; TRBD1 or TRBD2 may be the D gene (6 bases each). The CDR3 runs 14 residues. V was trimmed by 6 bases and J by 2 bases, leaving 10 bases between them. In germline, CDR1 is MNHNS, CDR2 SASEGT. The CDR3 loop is CASRRGQNTGELFF. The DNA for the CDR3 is TGTGCCAGCAGGCGGGGACAAAACACCGGGGAGCTGTTTTTT.

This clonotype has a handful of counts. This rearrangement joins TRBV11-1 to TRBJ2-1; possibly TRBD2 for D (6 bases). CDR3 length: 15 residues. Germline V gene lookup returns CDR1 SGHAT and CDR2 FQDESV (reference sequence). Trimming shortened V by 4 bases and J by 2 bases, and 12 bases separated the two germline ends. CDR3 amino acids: CASSSRLVPYNEQFF. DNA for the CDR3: TGTGCCAGCAGCTCGAGACTAGTCCCCTACAATGAGCAGTTCTTC.

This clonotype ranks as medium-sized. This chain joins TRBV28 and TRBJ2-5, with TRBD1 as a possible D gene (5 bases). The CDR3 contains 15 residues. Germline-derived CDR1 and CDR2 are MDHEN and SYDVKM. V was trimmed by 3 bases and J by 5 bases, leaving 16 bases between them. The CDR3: CASSFRGHLGETQYF. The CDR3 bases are TGTGCCAGCAGTTTCCGCGGACATCTGGGGGAGACCCAGTACTTC.

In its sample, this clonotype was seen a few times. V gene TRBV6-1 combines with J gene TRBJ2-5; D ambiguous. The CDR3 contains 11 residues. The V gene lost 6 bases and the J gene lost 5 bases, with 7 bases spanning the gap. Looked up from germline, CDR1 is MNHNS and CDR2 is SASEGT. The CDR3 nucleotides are TGTGCCAGCAGGTCTTTGGAGACCCAGTACTTC. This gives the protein CASRSLETQYF.

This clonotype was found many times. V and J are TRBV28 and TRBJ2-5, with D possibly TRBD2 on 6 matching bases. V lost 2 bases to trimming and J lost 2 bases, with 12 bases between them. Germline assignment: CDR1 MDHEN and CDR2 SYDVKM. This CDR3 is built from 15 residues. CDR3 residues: CASSLAGQSQETQYF. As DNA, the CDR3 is TGTGCCAGCAGTTTAGCGGGGCAGTCGCAAGAGACCCAGTACTTC. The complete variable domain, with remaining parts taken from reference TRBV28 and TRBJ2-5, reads DVKVTQSSRYLVKRTGEKVFLECVQDMDHENMFWYRQDPGLGLRLIYFSYDVKMKEKGDIPEGYSVSREKKERFSLILESASTNQTSMYLCASSLAGQSQETQYFGPGTRLLVL.

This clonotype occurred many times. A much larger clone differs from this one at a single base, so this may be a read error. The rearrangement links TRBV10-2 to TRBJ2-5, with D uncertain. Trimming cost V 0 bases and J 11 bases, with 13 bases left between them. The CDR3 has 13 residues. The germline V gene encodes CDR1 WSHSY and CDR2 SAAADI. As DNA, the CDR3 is TGCGCCAGCAGTGAGTCGAAGGGAAATGAGCAGTACTTC. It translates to CASSESKGNEQYF.

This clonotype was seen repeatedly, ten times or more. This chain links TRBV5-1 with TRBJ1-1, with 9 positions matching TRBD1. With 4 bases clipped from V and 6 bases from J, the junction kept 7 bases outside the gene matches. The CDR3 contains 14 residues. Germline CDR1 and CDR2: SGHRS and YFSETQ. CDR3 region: CASSPGTGFSEAFF. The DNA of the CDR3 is TGCGCCAGCAGCCCCGGGACAGGGTTTTCTGAAGCTTTCTTT.

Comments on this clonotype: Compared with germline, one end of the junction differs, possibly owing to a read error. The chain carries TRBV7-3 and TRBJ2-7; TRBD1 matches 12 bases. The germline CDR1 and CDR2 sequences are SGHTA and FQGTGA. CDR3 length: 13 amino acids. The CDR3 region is CASSWGTGGEQLF. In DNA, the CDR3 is TGTGCCAGCAGCTGGGGGACAGGGGGCGAGCAGTTATTC.

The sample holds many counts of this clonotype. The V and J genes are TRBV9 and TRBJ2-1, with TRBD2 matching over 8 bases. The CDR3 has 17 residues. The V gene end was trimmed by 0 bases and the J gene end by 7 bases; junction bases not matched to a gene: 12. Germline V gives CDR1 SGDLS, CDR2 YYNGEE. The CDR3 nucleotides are TGTGCCAGCAGCGTAGAGCCACGGTACGGGAGGGGAAATGAGCAGTTCTTC. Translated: CASSVEPRYGRGNEQFF.

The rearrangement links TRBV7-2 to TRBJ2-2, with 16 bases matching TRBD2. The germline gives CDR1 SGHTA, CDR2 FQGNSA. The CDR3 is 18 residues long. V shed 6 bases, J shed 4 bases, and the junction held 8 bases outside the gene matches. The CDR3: CASRGTSGRAPGTGELFF. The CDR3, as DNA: TGTGCCAGCAGGGGGACTAGCGGGAGGGCCCCGGGCACCGGGGAGCTGTTTTTT.

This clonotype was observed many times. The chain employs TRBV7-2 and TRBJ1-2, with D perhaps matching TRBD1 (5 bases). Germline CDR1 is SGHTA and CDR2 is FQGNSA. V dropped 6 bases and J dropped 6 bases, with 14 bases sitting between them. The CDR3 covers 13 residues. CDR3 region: CASRGGGRNGYTF. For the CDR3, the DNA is TGTGCCAGCAGGGGGGGGGGAAGGAATGGCTACACCTTC.

The CDR3 loop is CASSIRTSGSSGANVLTF. The CDR3 bases are TGTGCCAGCAGCATTAGGACTAGCGGGAGCTCCGGGGCCAACGTCCTGACTTTC. The chain joins TRBV7-2 to TRBJ2-6; TRBD2 aligns across 13 bases. J lost 4 bases, V lost 5 bases, and 8 bases had no gene match. The germline V gene encodes CDR1 SGHTA and CDR2 FQGNSA. The CDR3 consists of 18 residues.

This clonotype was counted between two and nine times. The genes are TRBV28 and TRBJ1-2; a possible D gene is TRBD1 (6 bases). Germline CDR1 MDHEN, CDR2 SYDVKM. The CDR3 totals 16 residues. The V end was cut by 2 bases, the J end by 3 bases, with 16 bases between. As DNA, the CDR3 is TGTGCCAGCAGTTTAGGCTCCCGGGGGCAGTACTATGGCTACACCTTC. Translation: CASSLGSRGQYYGYTF.

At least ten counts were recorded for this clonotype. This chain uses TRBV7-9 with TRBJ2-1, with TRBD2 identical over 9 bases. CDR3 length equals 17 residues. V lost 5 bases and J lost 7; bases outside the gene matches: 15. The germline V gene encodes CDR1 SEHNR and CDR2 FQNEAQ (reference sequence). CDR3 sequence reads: CASSPAASGIFWNEQFF. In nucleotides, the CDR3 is TGTGCCAGCAGCCCAGCAGCTAGCGGGATCTTCTGGAATGAGCAGTTCTTC.